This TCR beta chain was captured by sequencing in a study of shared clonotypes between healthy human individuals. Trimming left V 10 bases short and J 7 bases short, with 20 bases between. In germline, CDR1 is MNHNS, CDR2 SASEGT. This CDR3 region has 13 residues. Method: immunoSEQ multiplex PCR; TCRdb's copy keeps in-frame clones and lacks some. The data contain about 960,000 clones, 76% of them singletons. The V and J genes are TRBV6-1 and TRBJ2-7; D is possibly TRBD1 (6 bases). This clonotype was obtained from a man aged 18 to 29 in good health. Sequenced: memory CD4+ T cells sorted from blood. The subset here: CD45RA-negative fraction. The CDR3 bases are TGTGCCACTTATAAAGGGGGACCGGGGGAGCAGTACTTC. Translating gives CATYKGGPGEQYF.